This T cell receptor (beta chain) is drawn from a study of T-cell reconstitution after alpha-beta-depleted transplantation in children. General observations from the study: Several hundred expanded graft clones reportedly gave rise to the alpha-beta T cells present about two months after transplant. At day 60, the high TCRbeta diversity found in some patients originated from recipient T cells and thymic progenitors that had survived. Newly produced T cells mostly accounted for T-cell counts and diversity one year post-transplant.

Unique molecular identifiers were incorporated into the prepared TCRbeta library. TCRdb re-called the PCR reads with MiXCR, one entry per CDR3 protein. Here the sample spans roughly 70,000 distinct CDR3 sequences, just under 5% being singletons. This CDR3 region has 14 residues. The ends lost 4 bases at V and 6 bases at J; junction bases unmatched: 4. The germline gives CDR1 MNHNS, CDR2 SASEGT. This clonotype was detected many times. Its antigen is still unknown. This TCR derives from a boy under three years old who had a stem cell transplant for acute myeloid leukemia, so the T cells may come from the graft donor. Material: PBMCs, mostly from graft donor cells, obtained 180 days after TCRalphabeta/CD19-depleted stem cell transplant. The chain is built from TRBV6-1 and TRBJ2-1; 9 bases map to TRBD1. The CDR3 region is CASSVWTGVNEQFF. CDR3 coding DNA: TGTGCCAGCAGTGTTTGGACAGGGGTCAATGAGCAGTTCTTC.